Listed here are 30 T cell receptor beta chains from one sample, sequenced in a study of cytomegalovirus exposure and HLA in healthy donors. This PCR relied on a set of 60 Vbeta primers and 13 Jbeta primers. The method was immunoSEQ multiplex PCR; TCRdb's version includes in-frame clones alone and lacks a portion of them. The sample carries tens of thousands of clones, 63% recorded once. The sample consisted of PBMCs. Receptor source: a man younger than 45 in good health and CMV-seropositive.

CDR3: CAWSDGSGGSNIQYF. CDR3 bases: TGTGCCTGGAGTGACGGTAGCGGGGGTTCAAACATTCAGTACTTC. The chain has TRBV30 and TRBJ2-4; 9 nucleotides line up with TRBD2. CDR1 GTSNPN and CDR2 SVGIG come from the germline V gene (reference sequence). The CDR3 loop spans 15 amino acids. V lost 1 base to trimming and J lost 6 bases; unmatched junction nucleotides: 7. Filled out from reference TRBV30 and TRBJ2-4, the complete variable domain reads SQTIHQWPATLVQPVGSPLSLECTVEGTSNPNLYWYRQAAGRGLQLLFYSVGIGQISSEVPQNLSASRPQDRQFILSSKKLLLSDSGFYLCAWSDGSGGSNIQYFGAGTRLSVL.

This clone was observed a single time. This chain uses TRBV29-1 with TRBJ1-4; D possibly corresponds to TRBD1 (5 bases). Germline V gene lookup returns CDR1 SQVTM and CDR2 ANQGSEA. CDR3 length: 15 residues. V dropped 3 bases and J dropped 8 bases, with 19 bases sitting between them. CDR3 residues: CSVDTDGGVGEKLFF. The CDR3 nucleotides are TGCAGCGTTGACACCGATGGGGGGGTGGGAGAAAAACTGTTTTTT.

The CDR3 is CASSQVVFHEQYF. CDR3 nucleotides: TGCGCCAGCAGCCAAGTTGTATTCCACGAGCAGTACTTC. The chain is built from TRBV4-1 and TRBJ2-5, with D unclear. Gene TRBJ2-7 matches the end of the DNA better, so the J call may be wrong. The germline gives CDR1 MGHRA, CDR2 YSYEKL. This CDR3 region has 13 residues.

The J gene is TRBJ1-1, the V gene TRBV28, with no clear D. The CDR3 consists of 17 residues. From germline, CDR1 is MDHEN and CDR2 SYDVKM. The V gene lost 6 bases and the J gene lost 1 base, with 21 bases spanning the gap. CDR3 region: CASRHLWVRHQNTEAFF. The CDR3 coding sequence is TGTGCCAGCAGACATTTATGGGTACGACACCAGAACACTGAAGCTTTCTTT.

This clone was seen just once. The V call is TRBV29-1, the J call TRBJ1-1, with no clear D. From germline, CDR1 is SQVTM and CDR2 ANQGSEA. The CDR3 has 13 amino acids. Deletions cut 7 bases from V and 1 base from J, with 13 bases between. CDR3: CSAPGVANTEAFF. DNA of the CDR3: TGCAGCGCCCCCGGGGTAGCGAACACTGAAGCTTTCTTT.

The chain joins TRBV28 to TRBJ2-6; possible D gene TRBD1, 6 bases. The V and J ends lost 7 bases and 11 bases respectively, with 9 bases between them. The CDR3 is made up of 11 amino acids. Germline assignment: CDR1 MDHEN and CDR2 SYDVKM. The CDR3 loop is CASKEGDVLTF. The CDR3 DNA reads as TGTGCCAGCAAAGAGGGGGACGTCCTGACTTTC.

The V and J genes are TRBV2 and TRBJ2-5; TRBD2 matches at 8 bases. CDR1 is SNHLY and CDR2 is FYNNEI in the germline V gene. V lost 6 bases to trimming and J lost 5 bases; unmatched junction nucleotides: 5. The CDR3 extends over 13 amino acids. CDR3 in amino acids: CASRLAARETQYF. The CDR3 region has the DNA TGTGCCAGCAGACTAGCGGCGAGGGAGACCCAGTACTTC.

The gene calls are TRBV6-1 and TRBJ1-3; D remains ambiguous. The CDR3 spans 14 residues. Germline V gene lookup returns CDR1 MNHNS and CDR2 SASEGT. Trimming shortened V by 5 bases and J by 0 bases, and 8 bases separated the two germline ends. Written as DNA, the CDR3 is TGTGCCAGCAGTACCGACTACTCTGGAAACACCATATATTTT. This translates into CASSTDYSGNTIYF.

This clone was recorded only once. This chain links TRBV18 with TRBJ2-7; 8 bases are shared with TRBD2. The V segment lost 6 bases and the J segment 3 bases; nucleotides outside the gene matches: 4. The CDR3 is made up of 13 amino acids. CDR1 and CDR2 (germline): KGHSH, LQKENI. The CDR3 region is CASSGGGHYEQYF. CDR3 DNA sequence: TGTGCCAGCTCCGGGGGGGGTCACTACGAGCAGTACTTC.

This chain joins TRBV28 and TRBJ1-3; D unclear. CDR3 length: 16 amino acids. CDR1 and CDR2 from the germline V gene are MDHEN and SYDVKM. The V gene lost 1 base and the J gene lost 2 bases, with 12 bases spanning the gap. The CDR3 loop reads CASSLFNGPTGNTIYF. CDR3 sequence (DNA): TGTGCCAGCAGTTTATTTAATGGGCCCACTGGAAACACCATATATTTT.

J is TRBJ2-3 and V is TRBV9; the D gene is possibly TRBD2 (6 bases). CDR1 and CDR2 from the germline V gene are SGDLS and YYNGEE. Trimming took off 4 bases at V and 5 bases at J, with 14 bases between the two ends. The CDR3 length is 14 residues. CDR3 sequence (DNA): TGTGCCAGCAGCAATCGACTAGGAAAAGATACGCAGTATTTT. Its translation is CASSNRLGKDTQYF.

The chain links TRBV2 to TRBJ1-4, with D perhaps TRBD1 (6 bases). The germline gives CDR1 SNHLY, CDR2 FYNNEI. The V gene lost 6 bases and the J gene lost 3 bases, with 14 bases spanning the gap. This CDR3 contains 15 residues. The CDR3 here is CASSDKGQPNEKLFF. For the CDR3, the DNA is TGTGCCAGCAGCGATAAGGGACAACCTAATGAAAAACTGTTTTTT.

V usage is TRBV6-1 and J usage is TRBJ2-3, with TRBD2 matching over 7 bases. V was pared by 9 bases and J by 3 bases, with 6 bases of the junction left unmatched. From germline, CDR1 is MNHNS and CDR2 SASEGT. CDR3 size: 13 residues. CDR3 sequence reads: CASTMRGTDTQYF. DNA of the CDR3: TGTGCCAGTACGATGCGGGGGACAGATACGCAGTATTTT.

The genes are TRBV7-7 and TRBJ2-2; TRBD1 agrees at 9 bases. Germline trimming cut 4 bases from V and 6 bases from J; bases unmatched to any gene: 9. CDR3 length: 16 residues. From germline, CDR1 is SSHAT and CDR2 FNYEAQ (reference sequence). The CDR3 region is CASSSRGTGRAGELFF. The DNA of the CDR3 is TGTGCCAGCAGCTCCCGAGGGACAGGGAGGGCCGGGGAGCTGTTTTTT.

The chain couples TRBV6-5 to TRBJ1-5, with a weak D call TRBD1 (6 bases). V was shortened by 6 bases and J by 4 bases, with 16 bases between the two germline ends. The CDR3 has 15 amino acids. Germline V CDR1 and CDR2: MNHEY, SVGAGI. CDR3 sequence (DNA): TGTGCCAGCAGCCTACAGGGCTCTGGAAATCAGCCCCAGCATTTT. Its translation: CASSLQGSGNQPQHF.

The rearrangement links TRBV28 to TRBJ1-5, with 10 bases that match TRBD1. The V gene's germline CDR1 is MDHEN and CDR2 SYDVKM. The CDR3 covers 16 residues. V shed 3 bases, J shed 7 bases, and the junction held 9 bases outside the gene matches. The CDR3 nucleotides are TGTGCCAGCAGTTTGATCGGGACAGGGGTTGGGCAGCCCCAGCATTTT. Translating gives CASSLIGTGVGQPQHF.

V and J are TRBV6-1 and TRBJ2-5; D call uncertain. The V gene's germline CDR1 is MNHNS and CDR2 SASEGT. The CDR3 length is 13 residues. V was clipped by 4 bases and J by 5 bases, with 11 bases between them. CDR3 region: CASSAERWETQYF. The DNA for the CDR3 is TGTGCCAGCAGTGCAGAGAGGTGGGAGACCCAGTACTTC.

V is TRBV30 and J is TRBJ2-7; D is ambiguous. The germline V gene has CDR1 GTSNPN and CDR2 SVGIG (reference sequence). The V end lost 1 base, the J end lost 1 base, and 5 bases lay between the germline ends. The CDR3 length is 12 residues. The CDR3 DNA sequence: TGTGCCTGGAGTGGTCGTTCCTACGAGCAGTACTTC. Encoded protein: CAWSGRSYEQYF.

The gene calls are TRBV7-2 and TRBJ2-7, with D possibly matching TRBD2 (6 bases). The CDR3 loop spans 14 amino acids. Germline CDR1 is SGHTA and CDR2 is FQGNSA. V was cut by 5 bases and J by 3 bases, with 14 bases left in between. The DNA for the CDR3 is TGTGCCAGCAGCGCGCTAGCGTCGAACTACGAGCAGTACTTC. This encodes CASSALASNYEQYF.

This chain's CDR3 is CSVAGTSGEETQYF. The CDR3 bases are TGCAGCGTTGCCGGGACTAGCGGGGAGGAGACCCAGTACTTC. The chain employs TRBV29-1 and TRBJ2-5; the match to TRBD2 covers 13 bases. The CDR3 is 14 amino acids. Germline assignment: CDR1 SQVTM and CDR2 ANQGSEA. Unmatched junction bases numbered 4, after V lost 4 bases and J lost 5 bases.

This clone was observed a single time. V is TRBV6-5 and J is TRBJ2-7; 11 nucleotides line up with TRBD2. This CDR3 has 15 amino acids. Losses at the gene ends were 5 bases for V and 2 bases for J; bases not matched to a gene: 5. Germline lookup yields CDR1 MNHEY and CDR2 SVGAGI. CDR3 bases: TGTGCCAGCAGTAATCTAGCGGGAGGTACCTACGAGCAGTACTTC. It encodes CASSNLAGGTYEQYF.

The rearrangement joins TRBV10-2 to TRBJ2-5; 9 bases are shared with TRBD1. The germline V gene encodes CDR1 WSHSY and CDR2 SAAADI. V dropped 6 bases and J dropped 4; count of bases not matched to a gene: 6. The CDR3 consists of 14 residues. The CDR3 DNA sequence: TGCGCCAGCAGAGAACAGGGGGCTCGAGAGACCCAGTACTTC. Translation: CASREQGARETQYF.

The J gene is TRBJ1-1, the V gene TRBV5-1; D possibly corresponds to TRBD1 (5 bases). Germline values: CDR1 SGHRS, CDR2 YFSETQ. V was cut by 0 bases and J by 4 bases, with 13 bases left in between. The CDR3 is 15 amino acids. CDR3 nucleotides: TGCGCCAGCAGCTTGGCCGGAGGGACGGTCACTGAAGCTTTCTTT. Translation gives CASSLAGGTVTEAFF.

This chain joins TRBV11-2 and TRBJ1-1; D ambiguous. V gave up 0 bases and J gave up 4 bases, with 6 bases separating them. The CDR3 loop spans 13 amino acids. Germline V gene lookup returns CDR1 SGHAT and CDR2 FQNNGV. In nucleotides, the CDR3 is TGTGCCAGCAGCTTAGAACTTTCCACTGAAGCTTTCTTT. Protein product: CASSLELSTEAFF.

The chain combines TRBV9 with TRBJ1-2; D not certain. Trimming took off 5 bases at V and 2 bases at J, with 10 bases between the two ends. The length of the CDR3 is 13 residues. Germline V gene lookup returns CDR1 SGDLS and CDR2 YYNGEE. DNA of the CDR3: TGTGCCAGCAGTGCCCACAAGAACTATGGCTACACCTTC. This codes for CASSAHKNYGYTF.

The chain is built from TRBV7-9 and TRBJ1-1; 7 positions agree with TRBD1. The V segment lost 5 bases and the J segment 3 bases; nucleotides outside the gene matches: 12. The CDR3 is 16 amino acids. CDR1 SEHNR and CDR2 FQNEAQ come from the germline V gene (reference sequence). CDR3 DNA sequence: TGTGCCAGCAGCCCCAGACAGGGAGCGTTGGACACTGAAGCTTTCTTT. It translates to CASSPRQGALDTEAFF.

The chain employs TRBV4-2 and TRBJ2-2; 9 bases map to TRBD2. This CDR3 spans 20 amino acids. Per germline, CDR1 LGHNA and CDR2 YNFKEQ. Losses at the gene ends were 0 bases for V and 1 base for J; bases not matched to a gene: 12. DNA for the CDR3: TGTGCCAGCAGCCAAGATACCCTGGCGGGGGGGCCGATGAACACCGGGGAGCTGTTTTTT. Protein product: CASSQDTLAGGPMNTGELFF.

This chain connects TRBV18 to TRBJ2-5, with TRBD2 matching 15 bases. In germline, CDR1 is KGHSH, CDR2 LQKENI. Trimming at V came to 3 bases and at J to 6 bases, leaving 5 bases not matched to a gene. The length of the CDR3 is 16 residues. Here the CDR3 reads CASSPPGLAGGKTQYF. The DNA of the CDR3 is TGTGCCAGCTCACCGCCGGGACTAGCGGGAGGAAAGACCCAGTACTTC.

CDR3 DNA: TGTGCCATCAGTGACTGGCTAGCAAGCTCCTACAATGAGCAGTTCTTC. Amino acid sequence: CAISDWLASSYNEQFF. The rearrangement uses TRBV10-3 and TRBJ2-1, with D possibly matching TRBD2 (5 bases). V lost 3 bases to trimming and J lost 0 bases, with 12 bases between them. This CDR3 comprises 16 residues. Looked up from germline, CDR1 is ENHRY and CDR2 is SYGVKD.

The V call is TRBV4-2, the J call TRBJ2-3, with 7 bases fitting TRBD2. CDR1 LGHNA and CDR2 YNFKEQ come from the germline V gene. The CDR3 is 15 amino acids. Germline trimming cut 0 bases from V and 6 bases from J; bases unmatched to any gene: 6. This CDR3 is CASSQEWRELDTQYF. The DNA for the CDR3 is TGTGCCAGCAGCCAAGAATGGCGGGAGTTGGATACGCAGTATTTT.